Listed below are T cell receptor beta chains from one sample, sequenced in a study of blood T cell repertoires in COVID-19. Produced via immunoSEQ multiplex PCR; TCRdb's table is partial and in-frame only. The sample has roughly 140,000 clones, approximately 85% seen once. The specimen sequenced was peripheral blood. These receptors were taken from an older woman with COVID-19, enrolled during active disease. The CDR3 runs from the conserved cysteine through the conserved F or W. The order of the fields is clone size, J gene, V gene, D gene, CDR3 DNA, CDR3 protein. D genes are given only for firm matches. Only some rows state a clone size, as once, few, many or a class for expanded clones.

-	TRBJ1-4	TRBV11-2	-	TGTGCCAGCAGCGCCGGGGGGGGTTTTAATGAAAAACTGTTTTTT	CASSAGGGFNEKLFF
-	TRBJ2-2	TRBV4-3	TRBD2	TGCGCCAGCAGCCCACCCCGTCGGGGGAGGGAGTCCGGGGAGCTGTTTTTT	CASSPPRRGRESGELFF
-	TRBJ1-5	TRBV4-3	TRBD1	TGCGCCAGCAGTCTTGACAGGGTCGGACAGCCCCAGCATTTT	CASSLDRVGQPQHF
-	TRBJ2-5	TRBV13	TRBD2	TGTGCCAGCAGCCCGAGGGTCCTCGGGGGGACGACCCAGTACTTC	CASSPRVLGGTTQYF
-	TRBJ2-3	TRBV30	TRBD1	TGTGCCTGGAGTGTAAAAGGACAGGGGGCAGATACGCAGTATTTT	CAWSVKGQGADTQYF
-	TRBJ1-4	TRBV5-4	TRBD1	TGTGCCAGCCGAGACAGGGGAGGTGAAAAACTGTTTTTT	CASRDRGGEKLFF
-	TRBJ2-7	TRBV7-2	-	TGTGCCAGCAGCTTAGCTTCCCACCCGACTAACTACGAGCAGTACTTC	CASSLASHPTNYEQYF
-	TRBJ2-5	TRBV28	-	TGTGCCGGCCGGGGGGCGCAGCAAGAGACCCAGTACTTC	CAGRGAQQETQYF
once	TRBJ1-4	TRBV29-1	-	TGCAGCGTTGATCCTCCTGAAGGGGGTAATGAAAAACTGTTTTTT	CSVDPPEGGNEKLFF
once	TRBJ1-3	TRBV30	-	TGTGCCTGGAGTGTGTCAGGAGGAAACACCATATATTTT	CAWSVSGGNTIYF
-	TRBJ1-2	TRBV12-3/TRBV12-4	-	TGTGCCAGCAGTTTAGGCGGGAGATATGGCTACACCTTC	CASSLGGRYGYTF
-	TRBJ2-3	TRBV19	-	TGTGCCAGTAGGGGCCGGACAGCTAGCACAGATACGCAGTATTTT	CASRGRTASTDTQYF
-	TRBJ1-1	TRBV5-1	TRBD1	TGCGCCAGCAGCCCCACTCCCGGGACAGGGATGAACACTGAAGCTTTCTTT	CASSPTPGTGMNTEAFF
-	TRBJ1-2	TRBV3-1/TRBV3-2	TRBD1	TGTGCCAGCAGCCAAGGACAGGGGATGGGCTATGGCTACACCTTC	CASSQGQGMGYGYTF
-	TRBJ1-1	TRBV4-3	-	TGCGCCAGCAGCCAAGGACAGATGAACACTGAAGCTTTCTTT	CASSQGQMNTEAFF
few	TRBJ1-2	TRBV11-3	TRBD1	TGTGCCAGCAGCTTTTCGGGACAGAACTATGGCTACACCTTC	CASSFSGQNYGYTF
-	TRBJ2-7	TRBV3-1/TRBV3-2	TRBD2	TGTGCCAGCAGCCAAGCCGTGGCTAGCGGGGGGGCCCCCTACGAGCAGTACTTC	CASSQAVASGGAPYEQYF
-	TRBJ1-4	TRBV28	-	TGTGCCAGCATCTCAGGTGGAGGGGCTAATGAAAAACTGTTTTTT	CASISGGGANEKLFF
-	TRBJ2-2	TRBV19	TRBD2	TGTGCCAGTAGTATAATTCCTAGCGGGGCCGGGGAGCTGTTTTTT	CASSIIPSGAGELFF
-	TRBJ2-5	TRBV28	TRBD1	TGTGCCAGCAGTGCCACCCAGACAGGGGCCCAAGAGACCCAGTACTTC	CASSATQTGAQETQYF
-	TRBJ2-3	TRBV3-1/TRBV3-2	TRBD2	TGTGCCAGCAGCCAACCGAGACTAGCCACTAGCACAGATACGCAGTATTTT	CASSQPRLATSTDTQYF
-	TRBJ2-7	TRBV7-9	TRBD2	TGTGCCAGCAGCTTATCAGCGGGGGGGTCCTTCTACGAGCAGTACTTC	CASSLSAGGSFYEQYF
-	TRBJ1-4	TRBV10-3	-	TGTGCCATCAGTGAAGAAGGGGTGAAACTGTTTTTT	CAISEEGVKLFF
-	TRBJ1-2	TRBV19	-	TGTGCCAGTAGTATTCGGGGGGGGCAGATCTATGGCTACACCTTC	CASSIRGGQIYGYTF
-	TRBJ2-2	TRBV19	TRBD2	TGTGCCAGTATCCCAGCGGGGGTTACCGGGGAGCTGTTTTTT	CASIPAGVTGELFF
once	TRBJ2-7	TRBV27	-	TGTGCCAGCAGTTTATCGCCGGGGGGCTCTGGGATCTACGAGCAGTACTTC	CASSLSPGGSGIYEQYF
-	TRBJ2-1	TRBV7-9	TRBD1	TGTGCCAGCAGCTTGCCGGGACAGGGCTATGAGCAGTTCTTC	CASSLPGQGYEQFF
-	TRBJ2-7	TRBV11-2	-	TGTGCCAGCAGCTTAGTCGCAGGTTCCTACGAGCAGTACTTC	CASSLVAGSYEQYF
once	TRBJ2-2	TRBV7-3	-	TGTGCCAGCGGGTCCCAGGGGAACACCGGGGAGCTGTTTTTT	CASGSQGNTGELFF
-	TRBJ2-7	TRBV6-5	TRBD1	TGTGCCAGCAGACCCGGACAGGGAACCTACGAGCAGTACTTC	CASRPGQGTYEQYF
-	TRBJ2-3	TRBV7-6	TRBD2	TGTGCCAGCAGCTTAGTTGTAGCGGGGTCAACAGATACGCAGTATTTT	CASSLVVAGSTDTQYF
-	TRBJ1-1	TRBV30	-	TGTGCCTGGAGTGACAGGGAATCTGAAGCTTTCTTT	CAWSDRESEAFF
-	TRBJ2-3	TRBV7-2	-	TGTGCCAGCAGCGCCCGGGGAAGCGGTAAAACAGATACGCAGTATTTT	CASSARGSGKTDTQYF
once	TRBJ2-1	TRBV24-1	-	TGTGCCACCAGTGATCAGAACAGGAAGGAGCAGTTCTTC	CATSDQNRKEQFF
-	TRBJ1-6	TRBV13	-	TGTGCCAGCAGCTTAGGGGGCAGGGGAAATTCACCCCTCCACTTT	CASSLGGRGNSPLHF
-	TRBJ1-5	TRBV10-1	TRBD1	TGCGCCAGCAGTGATGTGACAGGGGGCGGGGATCAGCCCCAGCATTTT	CASSDVTGGGDQPQHF
-	TRBJ1-1	TRBV9	-	TGTGCCAGCAGCCCTGGGCCCCCCTTCGGGAACACTGAAGCTTTCTTT	CASSPGPPFGNTEAFF
once	TRBJ2-6	TRBV6-5	-	TGTGCCAGCACCTTATCTGGGGCCAACGTCCTGACTTTC	CASTLSGANVLTF
few	TRBJ1-6	TRBV7-3	TRBD1	TGTGCCAGCAGGAGGACAGGGGCTAATTCACCCCTCCACTTT	CASRRTGANSPLHF
-	TRBJ1-1	TRBV13	-	TGTGCCAGCAGCGCAGGGGCTGAAGCTTTCTTT	CASSAGAEAFF
-	TRBJ2-5	TRBV6-2/TRBV6-3	-	TGTGCCAGCAGTTCCTGGCCGGAGACCCAGTACTTC	CASSSWPETQYF
-	TRBJ2-7	TRBV4-1	-	TGCGCCAGCAGCCAAGGACTAGGGCATTACGAGCAGTACTTC	CASSQGLGHYEQYF
-	TRBJ1-2	TRBV4-3	TRBD1	TGCGCCAGCAGCCTCGCGGGGGACAGGGGGCCGTGGGCTTATGGCTACACCTTC	CASSLAGDRGPWAYGYTF
-	TRBJ1-4	TRBV21-1	-	TGTGCCAGCATCTGTCGGGGGAGAAATGAAAAACTGTTTTTT	CASICRGRNEKLFF
-	TRBJ1-2	TRBV9	TRBD1	TGTGCCAGCAGCGGGAGGGGGCTCTATGGCTACACCTTC	CASSGRGLYGYTF
-	TRBJ1-2	TRBV5-1	TRBD1	TGCGCCAGCAGCTGGGGACAGGGGGCGGACTATGGCTACACCTTC	CASSWGQGADYGYTF